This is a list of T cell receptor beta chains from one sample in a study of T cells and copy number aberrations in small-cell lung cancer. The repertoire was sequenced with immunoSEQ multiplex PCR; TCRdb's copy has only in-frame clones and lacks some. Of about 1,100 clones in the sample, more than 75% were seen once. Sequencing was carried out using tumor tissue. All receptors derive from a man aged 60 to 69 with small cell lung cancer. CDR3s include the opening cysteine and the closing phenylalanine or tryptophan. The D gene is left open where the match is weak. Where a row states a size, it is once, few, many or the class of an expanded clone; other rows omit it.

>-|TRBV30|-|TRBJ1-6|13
CAWKYKIDSPLHF
TGTGCCTGGAAATACAAGATCGACTCACCCCTCCACTTT
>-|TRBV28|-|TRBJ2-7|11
CASSILYEQYF
TGTGCCAGCAGTATACTCTACGAGCAGTACTTC
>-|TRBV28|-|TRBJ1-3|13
CASSPGGWNTIYF
TGTGCCAGCAGCCCCGGGGGGTGGAACACCATATATTTT
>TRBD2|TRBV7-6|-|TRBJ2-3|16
CASSKFTSGSTDTQYF
TGTGCCAGCAGCAAATTTACTAGCGGGAGCACAGATACGCAGTATTTT
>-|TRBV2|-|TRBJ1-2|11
CASSIHQGYTF
TGTGCCAGCAGTATCCACCAAGGCTACACCTTC
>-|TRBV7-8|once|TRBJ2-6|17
CASSSGQPNSGANVLTF
TGTGCCAGCAGCTCTGGACAGCCCAACTCTGGGGCCAACGTCCTGACTTTC
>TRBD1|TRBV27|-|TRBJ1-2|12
CASRTGSGGYTF
TGTGCCAGCAGGACAGGGTCGGGAGGCTACACCTTC
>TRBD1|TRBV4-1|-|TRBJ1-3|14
CASSLTGAGNTIYF
TGCGCCAGCAGCCTGACAGGGGCTGGAAACACCATATATTTT
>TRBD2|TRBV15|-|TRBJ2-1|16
CATGSPGLAGYDEQFF
TGTGCCACCGGAAGCCCGGGACTAGCGGGATACGATGAGCAGTTCTTC
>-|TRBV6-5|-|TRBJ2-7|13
CASPNDYNRGQYF
TGTGCCAGCCCCAACGATTACAACCGGGGGCAGTACTTC
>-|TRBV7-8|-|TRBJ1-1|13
CATLLGLNTEAFF
TGTGCCACCCTATTGGGGTTGAACACTGAAGCTTTCTTT
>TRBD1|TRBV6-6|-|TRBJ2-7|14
CASSYGTGEYEQYF
TGTGCCAGCAGTTACGGGACAGGGGAGTACGAGCAGTACTTC
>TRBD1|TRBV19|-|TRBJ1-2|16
CASSPAWTGRNYGYTF
TGTGCCAGTAGTCCCGCCTGGACAGGGAGGAACTATGGCTACACCTTC
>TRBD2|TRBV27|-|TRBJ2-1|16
CASSSSGGLAGMEQFF
TGTGCCAGCAGTTCAAGTGGGGGACTAGCGGGAATGGAGCAGTTCTTC
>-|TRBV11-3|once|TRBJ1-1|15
CASSSLFGQNTEAFF
TGTGCCAGCAGCTCCCTTTTTGGACAGAACACTGAAGCTTTCTTT
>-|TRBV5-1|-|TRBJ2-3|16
CASSLDQGGFTDTQYF
TGCGCCAGCAGCTTGGATCAGGGTGGATTCACAGATACGCAGTATTTT
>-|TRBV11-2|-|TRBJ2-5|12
CASSLSVETQYF
TGTGCCAGCAGCTTATCCGTGGAGACCCAGTACTTC
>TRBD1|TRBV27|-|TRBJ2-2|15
CASSPRDRVTGELFF
TGTGCCAGCAGTCCGCGGGACAGGGTCACCGGGGAGCTGTTTTTT
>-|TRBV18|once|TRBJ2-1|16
CASSPPSRGSVDEQFF
TGTGCCAGCTCACCACCTAGTAGGGGGAGTGTCGATGAGCAGTTCTTC
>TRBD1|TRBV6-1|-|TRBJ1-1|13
CASSDRGHTEAFF
TGTGCCAGCAGTGACAGGGGGCACACTGAAGCTTTCTTT
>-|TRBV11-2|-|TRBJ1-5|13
CASSPDGGQPQHF
TGTGCCAGCAGCCCGGACGGGGGTCAGCCCCAGCATTTT
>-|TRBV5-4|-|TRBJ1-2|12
CASSAETAAYTF
TGTGCCAGCAGCGCCGAAACGGCAGCCTACACCTTC
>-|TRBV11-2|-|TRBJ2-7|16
CASSFGPLDSSYEQYF
TGTGCCAGCAGCTTTGGGCCTCTGGACAGCTCCTACGAGCAGTACTTC
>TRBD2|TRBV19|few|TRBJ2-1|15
CASTSGTTKLNEQFF
TGTGCCAGCACCTCCGGGACTACAAAGCTAAATGAGCAGTTCTTC
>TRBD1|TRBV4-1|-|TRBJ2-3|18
CASSQALRLQGATDTQYF
TGCGCCAGCAGCCAAGCCTTACGACTTCAGGGGGCCACAGATACGCAGTATTTT
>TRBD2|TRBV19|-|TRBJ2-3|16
CASSPWTSGITDTQYF
TGTGCCAGTAGTCCCTGGACTAGCGGGATAACAGATACGCAGTATTTT
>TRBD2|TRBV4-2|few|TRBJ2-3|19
CASSFRLAGEAGVGDTQYF
TGTGCCAGCAGCTTCCGACTAGCGGGAGAAGCGGGAGTGGGAGATACGCAGTATTTT
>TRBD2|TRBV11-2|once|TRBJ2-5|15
CASSLERLAGETQYF
TGTGCCAGCAGCTTGGAACGACTAGCGGGAGAGACCCAGTACTTC
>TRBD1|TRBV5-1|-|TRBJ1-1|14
CASSFGQGGTEAFF
TGCGCCAGCAGCTTTGGACAGGGAGGCACTGAAGCTTTCTTT
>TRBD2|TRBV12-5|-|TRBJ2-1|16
CASGLVRAGVHNEQFF
TGTGCTAGTGGTTTGGTACGGGCGGGAGTCCACAATGAGCAGTTCTTC
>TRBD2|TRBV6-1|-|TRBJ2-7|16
CASSESAGGASYEQYF
TGTGCCAGCAGTGAATCAGCGGGAGGGGCCTCCTACGAGCAGTACTTC
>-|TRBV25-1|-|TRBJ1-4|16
CASSDRRGPTNEKLFF
TGTGCCAGCAGTGATAGAAGGGGCCCCACTAATGAAAAACTGTTTTTT
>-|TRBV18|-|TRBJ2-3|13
CASSPPRGDTQYF
TGTGCCAGCTCACCACCACGGGGGGATACGCAGTATTTT
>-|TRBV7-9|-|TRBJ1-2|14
CASSSTLMGYGYTF
TGTGCCAGCAGCTCTACTCTTATGGGCTATGGCTACACCTTC
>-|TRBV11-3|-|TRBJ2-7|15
CASSLGRGPIYEQYF
TGTGCCAGCAGCCTCGGACGGGGCCCTATCTACGAGCAGTACTTC
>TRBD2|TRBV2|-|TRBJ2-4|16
CASSVGGDLAKNIQYF
TGTGCCAGCAGTGTGGGGGGGGACCTAGCCAAAAACATTCAGTACTTC
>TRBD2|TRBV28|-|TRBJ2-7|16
CASSAPRLAGAYEQYF
TGTGCCAGCAGTGCACCACGACTAGCGGGAGCCTACGAGCAGTACTTC
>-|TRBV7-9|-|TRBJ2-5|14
CASSLSGGQETQYF
TGTGCCAGCAGCCTCAGCGGAGGGCAAGAGACCCAGTACTTC
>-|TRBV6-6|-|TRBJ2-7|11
CASASYDEQYF
TGTGCCAGCGCTAGTTACGACGAGCAGTACTTC
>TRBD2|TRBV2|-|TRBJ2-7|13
CASRPGREYEQYF
TGTGCCAGCCGTCCAGGGAGGGAATACGAGCAGTACTTC
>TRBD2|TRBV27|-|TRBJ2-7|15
CASSSGLAGTYEQYF
TGTGCCAGCAGTTCGGGACTAGCGGGGACCTACGAGCAGTACTTC
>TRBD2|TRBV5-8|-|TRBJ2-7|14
CASSPGGSPYEQYF
TGTGCCAGCAGCCCGGGGGGTTCTCCCTACGAGCAGTACTTC
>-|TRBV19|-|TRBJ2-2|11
CASSTPGELFF
TGTGCCAGTAGCACTCCCGGGGAGCTGTTTTTT
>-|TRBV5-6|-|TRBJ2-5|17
CASSPSAPSEPRETQYF
TGTGCCAGCAGCCCATCCGCTCCTAGCGAGCCAAGGGAGACCCAGTACTTC
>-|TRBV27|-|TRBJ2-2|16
CASSPRHSTSTGELFF
TGTGCCAGCAGTCCGCGACACTCGACGAGCACCGGGGAGCTGTTTTTT
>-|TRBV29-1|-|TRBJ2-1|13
CSVEDWRGNEQFF
TGCAGCGTTGAAGATTGGCGGGGCAATGAGCAGTTCTTC